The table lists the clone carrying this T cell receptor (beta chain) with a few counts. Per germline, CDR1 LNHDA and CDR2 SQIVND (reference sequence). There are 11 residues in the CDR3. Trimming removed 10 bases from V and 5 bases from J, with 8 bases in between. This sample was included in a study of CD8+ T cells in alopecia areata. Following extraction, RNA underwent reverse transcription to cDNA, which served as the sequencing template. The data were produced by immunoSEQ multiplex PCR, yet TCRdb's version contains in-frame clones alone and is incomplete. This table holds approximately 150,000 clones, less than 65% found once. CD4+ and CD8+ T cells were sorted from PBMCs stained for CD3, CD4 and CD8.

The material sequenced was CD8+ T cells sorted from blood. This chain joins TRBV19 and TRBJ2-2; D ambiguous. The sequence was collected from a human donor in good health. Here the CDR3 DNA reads TGTGCCACCCTGCATACCGGGGAGCTGTTTTTT. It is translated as CATLHTGELFF.